This entry lists 20 T cell receptor beta chains sequenced from one sample in a study of blood T cell repertoires in COVID-19. This table comes from immunoSEQ multiplex PCR, and its TCRdb copy is limited to in-frame clones, with some not included. The table lists about 270,000 clones, about 89% of them singletons, with just under 9% in the top ten. The sequenced material came from peripheral blood. Receptors originate from a man aged 40-50 years with active or convalescent COVID-19.

The CDR3 DNA follows: TGTGCCAGCAGTGCGAGACTAGCGGGAGGGGGCACAGATACGCAGTATTTT. It yields the protein CASSARLAGGGTDTQYF. The V and J genes are TRBV25-1 and TRBJ2-3, with 14 bases identical to TRBD2. V lost 4 bases to trimming and J lost 1 base; unmatched junction nucleotides: 4. This CDR3 is 17 amino acids long. Germline values: CDR1 MGHDK, CDR2 SYGVNS.

This clone was seen a single time. This chain joins TRBV19 and TRBJ2-7; D gene uncertain. Germline CDR1 and CDR2: LNHDA and SQIVND (reference sequence). The CDR3 is 11 residues long. The V and J ends lost 5 bases and 2 bases respectively, with 4 bases between them. The CDR3 coding sequence is TGTGCCAGTAGTCGCGCCTACGAGCAGTACTTC. Amino acid sequence: CASSRAYEQYF.

V usage is TRBV3-1 (or the pseudogene TRBV3-2) and J usage is TRBJ1-4, with D hard to call. Trimming took 1 base from V and 0 from J, leaving 6 bases between them. The CDR3 runs 15 residues. The germline V gene encodes CDR1 LGHDT and CDR2 YNNKEL (reference sequence). The CDR3 bases are TGTGCCAGCAGCCAAGGTTCTACAACTAATGAAAAACTGTTTTTT. This encodes CASSQGSTTNEKLFF.

This chain links TRBV7-3 with TRBJ2-5, with TRBD2 matching over 9 bases. The germline V gene encodes CDR1 SGHTA and CDR2 FQGTGA. After removal of 5 bases from V and 2 bases from J, the junction contained 3 bases not matched to a gene. The CDR3 is 14 residues long. The CDR3: CASSQSGGQETQYF. Here the CDR3 DNA reads TGTGCCAGCAGCCAAAGCGGGGGGCAAGAGACCCAGTACTTC.

V is TRBV6-5 and J is TRBJ1-1; TRBD1 might be the D (6 bases). There are 13 residues in the CDR3. Trimming pared 6 bases from V and 1 base from J, leaving 9 bases between. Germline CDR1 is MNHEY and CDR2 is SVGAGI. For the CDR3, the DNA is TGTGCCAGCAGACAGGGTTCGAACACTGAAGCTTTCTTT. This codes for CASRQGSNTEAFF.

The chain links TRBV28 to TRBJ1-1, with 10 bases matching TRBD1. Germline V gene data show CDR1 as MDHEN and CDR2 as SYDVKM. Unmatched junction bases numbered 8, after V lost 8 bases and J lost 5 bases. The CDR3 is made up of 14 amino acids. CDR3 region: CASHGTGAWTEAFF. The CDR3 coding sequence is TGTGCCAGCCATGGGACAGGGGCGTGGACTGAAGCTTTCTTT.

Only one count was recorded for this clone. The chain is built from TRBV10-3 and TRBJ2-5; 8 nucleotides align to TRBD1. CDR3 size: 14 residues. Losses at the gene ends were 8 bases for V and 2 bases for J; bases not matched to a gene: 7. Germline assignment: CDR1 ENHRY and CDR2 SYGVKD. The CDR3 protein is CAIGRTGGQETQYF. Written as DNA, the CDR3 is TGTGCCATCGGGCGTACAGGGGGGCAAGAGACCCAGTACTTC.

V usage is TRBV19 and J usage is TRBJ2-1; TRBD2 matches at 9 bases. V gave up 6 bases and J gave up 7 bases; unmatched junction bases: 10. The CDR3 extends over 15 amino acids. In germline, CDR1 is LNHDA, CDR2 SQIVND (reference sequence). This chain's CDR3 is CASSPVAGVGNEQFF. The CDR3 DNA sequence: TGTGCCAGTAGCCCAGTAGCGGGGGTCGGGAATGAGCAGTTCTTC.

The rearrangement joins TRBV6-5 to TRBJ1-1, with D possibly TRBD1 on 5 matching bases. V lost 7 bases and J 6 bases, leaving 21 bases between the germline ends. The CDR3 sequence is 15 residues long. From germline, CDR1 is MNHEY and CDR2 SVGAGI. This CDR3 reads CASTGGRKKDAEAFF. The DNA for the CDR3 is TGTGCCAGCACCGGGGGACGTAAGAAGGACGCTGAAGCTTTCTTT.

The gene calls are TRBV19 and TRBJ1-4, with 9 bases fitting TRBD1. Germline V gene lookup returns CDR1 LNHDA and CDR2 SQIVND (reference sequence). The V segment lost 7 bases and the J segment 2 bases; nucleotides outside the gene matches: 5. The CDR3 has 15 amino acids. As DNA, the CDR3 is TGTGCCAGTAAGGACAGGGGATTGACTAATGAAAAACTGTTTTTT. As protein: CASKDRGLTNEKLFF.

The V call is TRBV5-1, the J call TRBJ2-1; 16 positions agree with TRBD2. The CDR3 is 18 amino acids. With V trimmed by 3 bases and J by 0 bases, 3 bases remained unmatched. The germline gives CDR1 SGHRS, CDR2 YFSETQ. The CDR3 is CASSSGLAGGPSYNEQFF. CDR3 sequence (DNA): TGCGCCAGCAGCTCGGGACTAGCGGGAGGGCCCTCCTACAATGAGCAGTTCTTC.

V and J are TRBV9 and TRBJ1-5; D is uncertain. Trimming pared 2 bases from V and 2 bases from J, leaving 26 bases between. The CDR3 totals 20 residues. Germline V lookup: CDR1 SGDLS, CDR2 YYNGEE. CDR3 DNA sequence: TGTGCCAGCAGCGTTGGCCCCGGCACCCACCTCTCGGAGGGCAATCAGCCCCAGCATTTT. It yields the protein CASSVGPGTHLSEGNQPQHF.

The gene calls are TRBV7-2 and TRBJ2-7, with D possibly matching TRBD2 (7 bases). Germline CDR1 SGHTA, CDR2 FQGNSA. Trimming pared 5 bases from V and 4 bases from J, leaving 9 bases between. The CDR3 extends over 12 amino acids. The CDR3 DNA reads TGTGCCAGCAGCCGGGGGGCGTACGAGCAGTACTTC. Translating it yields CASSRGAYEQYF. The full variable domain, with the rest looked up from reference TRBV7-2 and TRBJ2-7, is GAGVSQSPSNKVTEKGKDVELRCDPISGHTALYWYRQSLGQGLEFLIYFQGNSAPDKSGLPSDRFSAERTGGSVSTLTIQRTQQEDSAVYLCASSRGAYEQYFGPGTRLTVT.

The rearrangement joins TRBV9 to TRBJ1-4; D gene ambiguous. CDR1 and CDR2 (germline): SGDLS, YYNGEE. V gave up 4 bases and J gave up 0 bases, with 13 bases separating them. This CDR3 spans 16 amino acids. The CDR3 bases are TGTGCCAGCAGCCCGCGATCGGTTGCAACTAATGAAAAACTGTTTTTT. Its protein product is CASSPRSVATNEKLFF.

The chain has TRBV19 and TRBJ2-7; D may be TRBD1 (6 bases). The CDR3 consists of 13 residues. Per germline, CDR1 LNHDA and CDR2 SQIVND (reference sequence). With 4 bases removed from V and 5 bases from J, the gap between germline ends came to 12 bases. The CDR3 here is CASSTGTQHEQYF. The CDR3 DNA reads TGTGCCAGTAGTACCGGGACACAGCACGAGCAGTACTTC.

This clone has only one observation. V usage is TRBV28 and J usage is TRBJ1-6; D gene unclear. V lost 8 bases and J lost 0, with 2 bases in between. Germline assignment: CDR1 MDHEN and CDR2 SYDVKM. The CDR3 length is 12 residues. The DNA of the CDR3 is TGTGCCAGCTACTCCTATAATTCACCCCTCCACTTT. Encoded protein: CASYSYNSPLHF. The variable domain in full, with the rest retrieved from reference TRBV28 and TRBJ1-6, is DVKVTQSSRYLVKRTGEKVFLECVQDMDHENMFWYRQDPGLGLRLIYFSYDVKMKEKGDIPEGYSVSREKKERFSLILESASTNQTSMYLCASYSYNSPLHFGNGTRLTVT.

The chain carries TRBV10-3 and TRBJ1-6; 8 bases map to TRBD1. Germline lookup yields CDR1 ENHRY and CDR2 SYGVKD. This CDR3 is built from 13 residues. V lost 8 bases to trimming and J lost 7 bases; unmatched junction nucleotides: 4. The CDR3 here is CAIWTGPNSPLHF. The CDR3 DNA reads as TGTGCCATCTGGACAGGGCCCAATTCACCCCTCCACTTT.

Turning to this clone: The junction departs from germline at one end; a sequencing error may be responsible. The rearrangement joins TRBV6-1 to TRBJ1-6, with D possibly TRBD1 on 6 matching bases. CDR1 is MNHNS, CDR2 SASEGT, per germline. The CDR3 has 15 amino acids. In DNA form, the CDR3 reads TGTGCCAGCAGTGAAGGAAGGGGGTATACTTCACCCCTCCACTTT. Its protein product is CASSEGRGYTSPLHF.

This clone was counted a single time. CDR3: CASSQGSVGHTEAFF. DNA of the CDR3: TGTGCCAGCAGCCAGGGTTCGGTGGGGCACACTGAAGCTTTCTTT. This chain links TRBV14 with TRBJ1-1; D may be TRBD1 (5 bases). Germline lookup yields CDR1 SGHDN and CDR2 FVKESK. This CDR3 contains 15 residues. Trimming stripped 3 bases from V and 3 bases from J, with 14 bases between. Together with reference TRBV14 and TRBJ1-1, the CDR3 gives the full variable domain: EAGVTQFPSHSVIEKGQTVTLRCDPISGHDNLYWYRRVMGKEIKFLLHFVKESKQDESGMPNNRFLAERTGGTYSTLKVQPAELEDSGVYFCASSQGSVGHTEAFFGQGTRLTVV.

This chain links TRBV28 with TRBJ2-7; 7 bases line up with TRBD1. The germline V gene encodes CDR1 MDHEN and CDR2 SYDVKM. The J segment lost 1 base and the V segment lost 5 bases, leaving 8 bases of the junction unmatched. The CDR3 covers 15 residues. The CDR3 is CASSPTGTASYEQYF. In nucleotides, the CDR3 is TGTGCCAGCAGTCCGACCGGGACAGCTTCCTACGAGCAGTACTTC.